This TCR beta chain comes out of a study of T cell changes during pregnancy in multiple sclerosis. Turning to this clone: One end of the junction varies from germline; a read error may be responsible.

The CDR3 runs to 12 residues. Looked up from germline, CDR1 is MGHRA and CDR2 is YSYEKL. Generated by immunoSEQ multiplex PCR, the TCRdb table keeps only in-frame clones and is missing some. The sample lists tens of thousands of clones; approximately 91% were seen once. Sequencing used CD4+ T cells from peripheral blood mononuclear cells, obtained after pregnancy. The V and J genes are TRBV4-1 and TRBJ2-1; 7 bases align to TRBD2. The clonotype comes from a female donor in good health, enrolled as a control in a pregnancy study. CDR3 in amino acids: CASTGGYNEQFF. CDR3 nucleotides: TGCGCTAGCACGGGGGGATACAATGAGCAGTTCTTC.